One sample yielded the 26 T cell receptor beta chains listed below, sequenced in a study of blood T cell repertoires in COVID-19 (dated by TCRdb to the early 2020s). Libraries were built with the immunoSEQ multiplex PCR assay. Sourced from immuneACCESS, this table was stored by TCRdb with only in-frame sequences that have V and J called. A share of the clones is absent; for the studies checked, an unresolved V gene accounts for under half, and the remainder has no known explanation. Counted in this sample were around 400,000 clones; about 90% of them appeared once. 2% to 2.5% of the sample is in the top ten clones. The specimen sequenced was peripheral blood. The receptors were sampled from a woman aged 55-69 years with COVID-19, enrolled during active disease.

V gene TRBV11-3 combines with J gene TRBJ2-1, with 8 nucleotides matching TRBD2. After removal of 1 base from V and 7 bases from J, the junction contained 3 bases not matched to a gene. CDR3 size: 14 residues. Germline values: CDR1 SGHNT, CDR2 YENEEA. The CDR3 here is CASSLAGGGNEQFF. The CDR3 coding sequence is TGTGCCAGCAGCTTAGCCGGGGGGGGGAATGAGCAGTTCTTC.

The chain employs TRBV3-1 (or the pseudogene TRBV3-2) and TRBJ2-3; D may be TRBD1 (6 bases). Deletions cut 5 bases from V and 5 bases from J, with 14 bases between. Looked up from germline, CDR1 is LGHDT and CDR2 is YNNKEL (reference sequence). The CDR3 is made up of 14 amino acids. CDR3 sequence: CASSKQGRGDTQYF. The CDR3, as DNA: TGTGCCAGCAGCAAACAGGGACGGGGAGATACGCAGTATTTT.

This clone was counted a few times. The gene calls are TRBV5-1 and TRBJ1-1; 7 bases agree with TRBD1. The junction had 9 bases not matched to a gene; V was cut back by 4 bases and J by 6 bases. This CDR3 region has 14 residues. Germline loops: CDR1 SGHRS, CDR2 YFSETQ. DNA of the CDR3: TGCGCCAGCAGCAAACCGGGACAGAATTCTGAAGCTTTCTTT. This sequence encodes CASSKPGQNSEAFF.

The chain recombines TRBV6-5 with TRBJ1-6; weak D call: TRBD1 (6 bases). The CDR3 is 13 residues long. Trimming removed 10 bases from V and 1 base from J, with 8 bases in between. Germline-derived CDR1 and CDR2 are MNHEY and SVGAGI. CDR3 coding DNA: TGTGCCACAGGGGAATCCTATAATTCACCCCTCCACTTT. Translation gives CATGESYNSPLHF.

The chain joins TRBV15 to TRBJ1-2; D not certain. There are 14 residues in the CDR3. V gave up 1 base and J gave up 7 bases, with 13 bases separating them. Germline lookup yields CDR1 LNHNV and CDR2 YYDKDF (reference sequence). The CDR3 nucleotides read TGTGCCACCAGCAGAGGTGCAGGAGGCCCTGGCTACACCTTC. Translating it yields CATSRGAGGPGYTF.

J is TRBJ2-1 and V is TRBV6-5; D is unclear. The V gene's germline CDR1 is MNHEY and CDR2 SVGAGI. V was shortened by 6 bases and J by 7 bases, with 19 bases between the two germline ends. The CDR3 is 15 amino acids. CDR3 sequence: CASRKLLTYNNEQFF. In DNA, the CDR3 is TGTGCCAGCAGAAAACTACTGACCTACAATAATGAGCAGTTCTTC.

The chain employs TRBV18 and TRBJ2-7; a possible D gene is TRBD1 (6 bases). Germline CDR1 reads KGHSH; CDR2 reads LQKENI. Trimming shortened V by 5 bases and J by 1 base, and 21 bases separated the two germline ends. The CDR3 contains 17 residues. The CDR3 DNA reads as TGTGCCAGCTCATCGAACTACAGGGTGGTGGGTTCCTACGAGCAGTACTTC. Its protein is CASSSNYRVVGSYEQYF.

This clone has only one observation. The chain joins TRBV12-3 or TRBV12-4 to TRBJ2-2, with D hard to call. V shed 7 bases and J shed 7 bases, with 7 bases lying between them. The CDR3 extends over 11 amino acids. As DNA, the CDR3 is TGTGCCAGCACTCCGTACGGGGAGCTGTTTTTT. Translated: CASTPYGELFF.

The chain links TRBV19 to TRBJ2-1, with 10 bases matching TRBD1. This CDR3 comprises 13 residues. CDR1 and CDR2 from the germline V gene are LNHDA and SQIVND (reference sequence). The V and J ends lost 9 bases and 10 bases, in that order; junction bases with no gene match: 9. CDR3 sequence (DNA): TGTGCCAGCACGGACAGGGGGGGGTTGGAGCAGTTCTTC. This encodes CASTDRGGLEQFF.

The rearrangement uses TRBV5-4 and TRBJ2-5, with TRBD2 identical over 15 bases. Trimming at V came to 4 bases and at J to 0 bases, leaving 7 bases not matched to a gene. CDR1 and CDR2 (germline): SGHNT, YYREEE (reference sequence). CDR3 size: 18 residues. The CDR3 sequence: CASSPGTSGGTYQETQYF. The DNA for the CDR3 is TGTGCCAGCAGCCCCGGGACTAGCGGGGGGACGTACCAAGAGACCCAGTACTTC.

A note on this clone: Other DNA sequences in the same sample also yield this CDR3. The chain recombines TRBV18 with TRBJ1-4; 10 bases align to TRBD1. V lost 0 bases to trimming and J lost 8 bases; unmatched junction nucleotides: 3. This CDR3 is 15 amino acids long. Germline-derived CDR1 and CDR2 are KGHSH and LQKENI. CDR3 region: CASSPPGDRGEKLFF. The CDR3 nucleotides read TGTGCCAGCTCACCACCGGGGGACAGGGGCGAAAAACTGTTTTTT.

This chain links TRBV11-3 with TRBJ2-2; tentatively, D is TRBD1 (6 bases). Trimming pared 1 base from V and 4 bases from J, leaving 13 bases between. CDR3 length: 16 amino acids. Germline CDR1 reads SGHNT; CDR2 reads YENEEA. As DNA, the CDR3 is TGTGCCAGCAGCTTAGGACTCACAGGGACCACCGGGGAGCTGTTTTTT. Translation gives CASSLGLTGTTGELFF.

This clone was counted a single time. The CDR3 region is CASSVSGALYNEQFF. The CDR3 DNA is TGTGCCAGCAGCGTAAGCGGGGCGCTGTACAATGAGCAGTTCTTC. The chain couples TRBV9 to TRBJ2-1, with 7 bases fitting TRBD2. The CDR3 totals 15 residues. Germline CDR1 and CDR2: SGDLS and YYNGEE. Losses at the gene ends were 1 base for V and 4 bases for J; bases not matched to a gene: 5.

The chain combines TRBV2 with TRBJ1-1; no clear D. CDR1 is SNHLY, CDR2 FYNNEI, per germline. V shed 4 bases and J shed 6 bases, with 9 bases lying between them. This CDR3 has 12 residues. In nucleotides, the CDR3 is TGTGCCAGCAGTGTAAGCCAGGCTGAAGCTTTCTTT. It codes for CASSVSQAEAFF.

The chain links TRBV18 to TRBJ2-7; possibly TRBD2 for D (6 bases). Germline values: CDR1 KGHSH, CDR2 LQKENI. The CDR3 extends over 16 amino acids. V gave up 6 bases and J gave up 1 base, with 19 bases separating them. CDR3: CASSTFRGAGSYEQYF. CDR3 DNA: TGTGCCAGCTCTACATTTCGGGGCGCGGGATCCTACGAGCAGTACTTC.

The chain is built from TRBV7-9 and TRBJ2-1, with 8 nucleotides matching TRBD2. Germline CDR1 SEHNR, CDR2 FQNEAQ (reference sequence). The CDR3 length is 13 residues. The junction had 6 bases not matched to a gene; V was cut back by 5 bases and J by 9 bases. This chain's CDR3 is CASSTRTSSEQFF. In DNA form, the CDR3 reads TGTGCCAGCAGCACACGGACTAGCAGTGAGCAGTTCTTC.

The rearrangement joins TRBV5-1 to TRBJ2-2, with 12 bases fitting TRBD2. Germline V gene data show CDR1 as SGHRS and CDR2 as YFSETQ. This CDR3 is 16 amino acids long. With 0 bases clipped from V and 4 bases from J, the junction kept 1 base outside the gene matches. The CDR3, as DNA: TGCGCCAGCAGCTTGGGGACTAGCGGGGCCACCGGGGAGCTGTTTTTT. This sequence encodes CASSLGTSGATGELFF. Full variable domain (outside the CDR3, taken from reference TRBV5-1 and TRBJ2-2): KAGVTQTPRYLIKTRGQQVTLSCSPISGHRSVSWYQQTPGQGLQFLFEYFSETQRNKGNFPGRFSGRQFSNSRSEMNVSTLELGDSALYLCASSLGTSGATGELFFGEGSRLTVL.

This sequence joins TRBV7-8 and TRBJ1-4; D gene ambiguous. V shed 2 bases and J shed 0 bases, with 7 bases lying between them. Per the germline V gene, CDR1 is SGHVS and CDR2 is FQNEAQ. The CDR3 covers 15 residues. The CDR3 nucleotides are TGTGCCAGCAGCTTATTAGCTGCAACTAATGAAAAACTGTTTTTT. Protein sequence: CASSLLAATNEKLFF.

The genes are TRBV7-2 and TRBJ1-4; a weak D match, TRBD1 (6 bases). Germline V CDR1 and CDR2: SGHTA, FQGNSA. V was cut by 6 bases and J by 4 bases, with 15 bases left in between. The CDR3 sequence is 15 residues long. The CDR3 DNA is TGTGCCAGCAGATCCGGACAGCAAATTAATGAAAAACTGTTTTTT. Protein product: CASRSGQQINEKLFF.

This chain connects TRBV14 to TRBJ2-1; D is possibly TRBD1 (5 bases). From germline, CDR1 is SGHDN and CDR2 FVKESK. Deletions cut 3 bases from V and 8 bases from J, with 8 bases between. The CDR3 length is 12 residues. The CDR3 loop reads CASSHQGYEQFF. The CDR3 DNA reads as TGTGCCAGCAGCCACCAGGGCTATGAGCAGTTCTTC.

The count of this clone is one. The chain is built from TRBV28 and TRBJ1-4, with TRBD1 matching 9 bases. The CDR3 loop spans 18 amino acids. Unmatched junction bases numbered 14, after V lost 7 bases and J lost 2 bases. CDR1 is MDHEN, CDR2 SYDVKM, per germline. The DNA for the CDR3 is TGTGCCAGCACCTCCGGCTGGGGACAGGGCATCACTAATGAAAAACTGTTTTTT. It translates to CASTSGWGQGITNEKLFF.

This chain uses TRBV29-1 with TRBJ1-2, with D possibly being TRBD1 (5 bases). The V end was cut by 3 bases, the J end by 3 bases, with 14 bases between. This CDR3 is built from 14 residues. Germline V gene sequence: CDR1 SQVTM, CDR2 ANQGSEA. The CDR3 DNA follows: TGCAGCGTTGATAGAAGCAAGGGGCACTATGGCTACACCTTC. It is translated as CSVDRSKGHYGYTF.

V is TRBV29-1 and J is TRBJ2-3; 9 bases agree with TRBD2. The junction had 2 bases not matched to a gene; V was cut back by 4 bases and J by 3 bases. This CDR3 has 13 amino acids. In germline, CDR1 is SQVTM, CDR2 ANQGSEA. The CDR3 nucleotides read TGCAGCGTTGTGCGGGGGGGAACAGATACGCAGTATTTT. Its protein product is CSVVRGGTDTQYF.

This chain uses TRBV5-6 with TRBJ2-7; possibly TRBD2 for D (6 bases). Per the germline V gene, CDR1 is SGHDT and CDR2 is YYEEEE. V lost 0 bases to trimming and J lost 2 bases, with 15 bases between them. This CDR3 has 16 residues. The CDR3 loop reads CASSLGTGDPAYEQYF. DNA for the CDR3: TGTGCCAGCAGCTTGGGAACGGGGGACCCTGCCTACGAGCAGTACTTC.

The rearrangement links TRBV19 to TRBJ1-5; D gene unclear. The V gene's germline CDR1 is LNHDA and CDR2 SQIVND (reference sequence). This CDR3 is built from 14 residues. Trimming cost V 6 bases and J 4 bases, with 13 bases left between them. The CDR3 sequence: CASSLTGSNQPQHF. CDR3 DNA: TGTGCCAGTAGCTTAACGGGGAGTAATCAGCCCCAGCATTTT.

This clone was counted a few times. This chain connects TRBV20-1 to TRBJ1-1; the D is unclear. Looked up from germline, CDR1 is DFQATT and CDR2 is SNEGSKA (reference sequence). V lost 3 bases, J lost 4 bases, and 15 bases lay in between. The CDR3 loop spans 14 amino acids. The CDR3 protein is CSASSLTGVTEAFF. The DNA of the CDR3 is TGCAGTGCTAGTAGTTTGACGGGAGTCACTGAAGCTTTCTTT.